This T cell receptor beta chain was recorded in a study of response to subunit inactivated influenza vaccine. The CDR3 contains 17 residues. V lost 5 bases, J lost 0 bases, and 14 bases lay in between. A single record per CDR3 protein comes from TCRdb applying MiXCR to the RT-PCR reads. The repertoire consists of around 600,000 distinct CDR3 sequences, with roughly 10% occurring once and the leading ten covering roughly 9.6%. This clonotype was recorded a few times. This same sample was also taken into another study, of T cells expressing NK-cell markers. From that study: Synthesis of TCR beta cDNA relied on 5'RACE template switching carrying UMIs.

The sequences come from PBMCs from blood, collected on the day of vaccination. V usage is TRBV12-3 or TRBV12-4 and J usage is TRBJ2-6; tentative D call: TRBD1 (6 bases). The source of this sequence is a man in his fifties or sixties who received an inactivated influenza vaccine. The CDR3 DNA reads TGTGCCAGCAGTGCTCGACAGGTTATCTCTGGGGCCAACGTCCTGACTTTC. Encoded protein: CASSARQVISGANVLTF.